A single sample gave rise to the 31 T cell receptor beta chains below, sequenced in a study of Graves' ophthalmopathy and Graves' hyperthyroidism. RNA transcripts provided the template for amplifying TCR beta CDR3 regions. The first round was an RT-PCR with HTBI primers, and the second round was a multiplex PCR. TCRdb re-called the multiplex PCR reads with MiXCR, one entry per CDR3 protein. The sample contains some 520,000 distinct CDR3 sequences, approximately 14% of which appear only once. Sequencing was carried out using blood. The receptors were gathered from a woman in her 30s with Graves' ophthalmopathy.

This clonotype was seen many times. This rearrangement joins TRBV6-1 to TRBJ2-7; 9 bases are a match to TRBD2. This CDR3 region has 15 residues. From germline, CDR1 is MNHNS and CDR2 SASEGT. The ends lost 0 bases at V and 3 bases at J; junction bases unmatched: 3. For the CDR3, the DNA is TGTGCCAGCAGTGAAGCAGCGGGAGGAAGCTACGAGCAGTACTTC. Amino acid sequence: CASSEAAGGSYEQYF.

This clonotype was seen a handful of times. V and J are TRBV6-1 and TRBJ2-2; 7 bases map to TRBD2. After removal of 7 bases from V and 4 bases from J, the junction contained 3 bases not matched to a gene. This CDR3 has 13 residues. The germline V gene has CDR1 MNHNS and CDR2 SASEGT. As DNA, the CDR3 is TGTGCCAGCAACCCGGGGGGCACCGGGGAGCTGTTTTTT. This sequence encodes CASNPGGTGELFF.

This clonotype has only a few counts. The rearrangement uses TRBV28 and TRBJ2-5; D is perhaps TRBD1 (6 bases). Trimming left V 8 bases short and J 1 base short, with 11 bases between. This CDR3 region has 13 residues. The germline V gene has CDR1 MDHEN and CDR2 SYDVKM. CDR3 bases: TGTGCCAGCGCAGGGGAGCCCCAAGAGACCCAGTACTTC. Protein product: CASAGEPQETQYF.

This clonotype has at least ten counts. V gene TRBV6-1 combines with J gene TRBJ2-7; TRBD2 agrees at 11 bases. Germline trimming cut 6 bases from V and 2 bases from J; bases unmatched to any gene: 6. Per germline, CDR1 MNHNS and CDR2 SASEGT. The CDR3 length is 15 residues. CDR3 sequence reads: CASRQSSGGAYEQYF. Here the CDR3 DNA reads TGTGCCAGCAGGCAAAGTAGCGGGGGGGCCTACGAGCAGTACTTC.

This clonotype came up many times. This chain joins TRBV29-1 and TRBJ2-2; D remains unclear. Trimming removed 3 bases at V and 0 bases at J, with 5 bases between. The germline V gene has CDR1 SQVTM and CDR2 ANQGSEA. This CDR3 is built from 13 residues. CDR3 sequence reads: CSVDGSNTGELFF. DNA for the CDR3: TGCAGCGTTGATGGCTCGAACACCGGGGAGCTGTTTTTT.

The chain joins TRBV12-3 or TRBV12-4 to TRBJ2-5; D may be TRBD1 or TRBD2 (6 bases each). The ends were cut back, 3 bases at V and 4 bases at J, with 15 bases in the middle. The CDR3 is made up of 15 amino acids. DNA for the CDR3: TGTGCCAGCAGTTTTCAAGGAGGGGGTCGAGAGACCCAGTACTTC. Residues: CASSFQGGGRETQYF.

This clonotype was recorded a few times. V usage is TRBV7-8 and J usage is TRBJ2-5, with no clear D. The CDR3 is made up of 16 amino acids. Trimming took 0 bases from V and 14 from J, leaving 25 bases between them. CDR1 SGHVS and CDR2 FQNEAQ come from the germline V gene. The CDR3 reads CASSLALPSWTGLVYF. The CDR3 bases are TGTGCCAGCAGCTTAGCCCTACCATCCTGGACGGGTTTAGTATACTTC.

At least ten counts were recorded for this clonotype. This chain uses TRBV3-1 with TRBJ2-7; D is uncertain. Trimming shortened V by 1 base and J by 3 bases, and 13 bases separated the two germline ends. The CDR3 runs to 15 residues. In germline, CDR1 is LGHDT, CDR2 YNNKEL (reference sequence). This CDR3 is CASSQGRQPHYEQYF. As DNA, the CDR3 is TGTGCCAGCAGCCAAGGTCGGCAGCCCCACTACGAGCAGTACTTC.

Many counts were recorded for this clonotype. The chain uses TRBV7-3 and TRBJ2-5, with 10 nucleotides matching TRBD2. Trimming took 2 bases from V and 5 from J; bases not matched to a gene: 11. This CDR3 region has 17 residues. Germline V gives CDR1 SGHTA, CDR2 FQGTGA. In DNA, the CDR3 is TGTGCCAGCAGCTTATTCCCCCCTAGCGGGAGAATTGAGACCCAGTACTTC. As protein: CASSLFPPSGRIETQYF.

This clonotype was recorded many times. The CDR3 DNA follows: TGCAGCGTTGAGGGCAGGACTACCGGGGAGCTGTTTTTT. Translated, it gives CSVEGRTTGELFF. The rearrangement joins TRBV29-1 to TRBJ2-2, with D maybe TRBD2 (5 bases). This CDR3 is built from 13 residues. Trimming removed 3 bases from V and 5 bases from J, with 10 bases in between. Germline CDR1 reads SQVTM; CDR2 reads ANQGSEA.

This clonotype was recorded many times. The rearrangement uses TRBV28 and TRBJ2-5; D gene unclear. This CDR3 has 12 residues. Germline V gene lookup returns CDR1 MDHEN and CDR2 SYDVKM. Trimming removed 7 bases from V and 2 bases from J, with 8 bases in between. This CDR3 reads CASNRQQETQYF. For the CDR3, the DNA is TGTGCCAGCAATAGGCAACAAGAGACCCAGTACTTC.

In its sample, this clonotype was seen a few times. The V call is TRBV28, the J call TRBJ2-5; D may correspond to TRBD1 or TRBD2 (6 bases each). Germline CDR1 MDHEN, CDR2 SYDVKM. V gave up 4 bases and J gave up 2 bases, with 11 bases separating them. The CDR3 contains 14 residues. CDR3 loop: CASSSGAGQETQYF. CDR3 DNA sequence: TGTGCCAGCAGTTCGGGGGCCGGGCAAGAGACCCAGTACTTC.

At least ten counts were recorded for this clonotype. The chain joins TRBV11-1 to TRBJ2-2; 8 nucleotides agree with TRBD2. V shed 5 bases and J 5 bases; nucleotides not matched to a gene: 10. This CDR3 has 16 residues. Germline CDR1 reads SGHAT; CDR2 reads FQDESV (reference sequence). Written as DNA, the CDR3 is TGTGCCAGCAGCGCTTCGGGGGGGCAGAGGACCGGGGAGCTGTTTTTT. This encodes CASSASGGQRTGELFF.

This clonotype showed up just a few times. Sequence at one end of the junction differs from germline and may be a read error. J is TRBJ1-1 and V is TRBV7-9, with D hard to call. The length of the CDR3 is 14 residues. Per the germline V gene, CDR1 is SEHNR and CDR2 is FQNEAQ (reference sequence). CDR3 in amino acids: CASSLQVSSTEAFF. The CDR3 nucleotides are TGTGCCAGCAGCTTACAGGTTTCGAGCACTGAGGCTTTCTTT.

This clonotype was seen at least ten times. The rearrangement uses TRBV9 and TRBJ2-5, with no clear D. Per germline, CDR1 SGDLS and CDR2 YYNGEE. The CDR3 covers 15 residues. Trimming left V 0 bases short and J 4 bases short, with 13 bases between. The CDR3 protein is CASSVGRSVGETQYF. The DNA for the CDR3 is TGTGCCAGCAGCGTAGGTAGGAGCGTGGGAGAGACCCAGTACTTC.

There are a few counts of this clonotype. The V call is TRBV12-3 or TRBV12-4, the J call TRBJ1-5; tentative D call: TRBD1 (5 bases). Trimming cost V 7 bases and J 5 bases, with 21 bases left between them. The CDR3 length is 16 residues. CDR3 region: CASTVDRKRSYQPQHF. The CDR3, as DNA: TGTGCCAGCACAGTCGACAGAAAAAGATCATATCAGCCCCAGCATTTT.

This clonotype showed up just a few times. CDR3 amino acids: CASSRRESTEAFF. CDR3 nucleotides: TGTGCCAGCAGCCGCAGGGAAAGCACTGAAGCTTTCTTT. The chain carries TRBV3-1 and TRBJ1-1; tentatively, D is TRBD1 (5 bases). V was cut by 4 bases and J by 4 bases, with 10 bases left in between. Germline V gene sequence: CDR1 LGHDT, CDR2 YNNKEL (reference sequence). This CDR3 is built from 13 residues.

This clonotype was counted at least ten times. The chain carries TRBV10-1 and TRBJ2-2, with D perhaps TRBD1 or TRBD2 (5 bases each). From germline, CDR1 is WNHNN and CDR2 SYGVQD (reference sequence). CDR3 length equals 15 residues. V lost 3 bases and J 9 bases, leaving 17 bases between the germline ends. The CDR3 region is CASSEFLGTHWELFF. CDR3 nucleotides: TGCGCCAGCAGTGAATTTCTGGGGACCCACTGGGAGCTGTTTTTT.

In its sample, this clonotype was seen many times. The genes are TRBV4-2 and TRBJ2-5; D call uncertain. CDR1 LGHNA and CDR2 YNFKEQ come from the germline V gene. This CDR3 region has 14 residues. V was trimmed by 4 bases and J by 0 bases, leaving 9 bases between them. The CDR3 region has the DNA TGTGCCAGCAGCCCGAAACAGTACCAAGAGACCCAGTACTTC. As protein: CASSPKQYQETQYF.

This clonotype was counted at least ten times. The chain's CDR3 is CASSLDGRNSYEQYF. CDR3 DNA sequence: TGTGCCAGCAGTCTGGATGGGCGGAACTCCTACGAGCAGTACTTC. V and J are TRBV28 and TRBJ2-7, with D hard to call. Deletions cut 5 bases from V and 0 bases from J, with 14 bases between. Germline lookup yields CDR1 MDHEN and CDR2 SYDVKM. The length of the CDR3 is 15 residues.

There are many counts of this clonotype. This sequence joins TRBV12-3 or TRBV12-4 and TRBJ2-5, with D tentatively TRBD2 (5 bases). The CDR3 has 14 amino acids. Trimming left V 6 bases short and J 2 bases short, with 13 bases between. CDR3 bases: TGTGCCAGCAGCCCCCGGACTCGACAAGAGACCCAGTACTTC. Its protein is CASSPRTRQETQYF.

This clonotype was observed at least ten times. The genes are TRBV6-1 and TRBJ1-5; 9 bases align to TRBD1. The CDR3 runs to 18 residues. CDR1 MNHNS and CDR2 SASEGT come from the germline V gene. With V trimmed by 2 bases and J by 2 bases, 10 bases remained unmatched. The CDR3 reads CASSERTGVLHGNQPQHF. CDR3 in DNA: TGTGCCAGCAGTGAAAGGACAGGGGTACTTCATGGCAATCAGCCCCAGCATTTT.

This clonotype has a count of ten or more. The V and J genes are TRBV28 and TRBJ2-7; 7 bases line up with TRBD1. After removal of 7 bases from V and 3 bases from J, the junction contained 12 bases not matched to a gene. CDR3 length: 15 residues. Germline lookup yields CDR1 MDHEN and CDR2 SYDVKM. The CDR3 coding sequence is TGTGCCAGCACCGTATCGGGACAGACACACTACGAGCAGTACTTC. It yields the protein CASTVSGQTHYEQYF.

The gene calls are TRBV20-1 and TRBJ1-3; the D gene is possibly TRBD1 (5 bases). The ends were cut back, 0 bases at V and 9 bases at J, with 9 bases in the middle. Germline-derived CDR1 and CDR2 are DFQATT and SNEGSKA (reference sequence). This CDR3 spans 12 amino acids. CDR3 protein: CSAREFGGTIYF. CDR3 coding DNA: TGCAGTGCTAGAGAGTTCGGGGGCACCATATATTTT.

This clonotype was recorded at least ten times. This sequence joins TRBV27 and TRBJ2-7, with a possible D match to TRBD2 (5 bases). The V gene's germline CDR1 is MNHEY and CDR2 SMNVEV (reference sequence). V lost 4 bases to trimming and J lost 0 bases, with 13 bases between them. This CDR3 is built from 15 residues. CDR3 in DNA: TGTGCCAGCAGTTACCAGGACTCCCTCTCCTACGAGCAGTACTTC. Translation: CASSYQDSLSYEQYF.

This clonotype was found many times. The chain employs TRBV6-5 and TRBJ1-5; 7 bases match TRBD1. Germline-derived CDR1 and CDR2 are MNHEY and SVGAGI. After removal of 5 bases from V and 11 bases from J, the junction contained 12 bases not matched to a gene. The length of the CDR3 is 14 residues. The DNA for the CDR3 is TGTGCCAGCAGTCCCTTTACGACAGGGCAAACCCAGCATTTT. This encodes CASSPFTTGQTQHF.

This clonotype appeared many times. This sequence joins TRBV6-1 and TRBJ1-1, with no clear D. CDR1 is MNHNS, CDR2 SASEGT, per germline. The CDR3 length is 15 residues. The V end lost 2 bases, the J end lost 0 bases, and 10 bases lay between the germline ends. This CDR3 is CASSESYSLNTEAFF. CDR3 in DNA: TGTGCCAGCAGTGAATCTTACAGCCTGAACACTGAAGCTTTCTTT.

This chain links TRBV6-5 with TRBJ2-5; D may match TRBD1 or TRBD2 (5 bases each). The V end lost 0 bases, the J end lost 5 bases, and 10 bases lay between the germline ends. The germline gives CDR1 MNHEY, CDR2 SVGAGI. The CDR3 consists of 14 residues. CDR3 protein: CASSYSGTGETQYF. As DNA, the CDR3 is TGTGCCAGCAGTTACTCCGGGACGGGGGAGACCCAGTACTTC.

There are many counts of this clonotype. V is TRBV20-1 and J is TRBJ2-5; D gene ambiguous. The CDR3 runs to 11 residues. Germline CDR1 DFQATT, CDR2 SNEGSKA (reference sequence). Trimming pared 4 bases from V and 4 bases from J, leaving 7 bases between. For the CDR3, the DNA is TGCAGTGCTAATTTGGCAGAGACCCAGTACTTC. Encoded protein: CSANLAETQYF.

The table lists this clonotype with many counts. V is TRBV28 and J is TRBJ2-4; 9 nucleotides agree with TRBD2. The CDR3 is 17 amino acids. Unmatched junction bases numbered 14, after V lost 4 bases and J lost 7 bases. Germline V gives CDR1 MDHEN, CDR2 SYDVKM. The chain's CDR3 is CASSSRIAGVLGNIQYF. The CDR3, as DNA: TGTGCCAGCAGTTCCCGCATAGCGGGAGTTCTGGGGAACATTCAGTACTTC.

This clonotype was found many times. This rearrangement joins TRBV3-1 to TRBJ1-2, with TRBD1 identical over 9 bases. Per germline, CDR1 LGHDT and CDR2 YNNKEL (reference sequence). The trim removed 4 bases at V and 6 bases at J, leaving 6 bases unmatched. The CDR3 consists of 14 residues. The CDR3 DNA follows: TGTGCCAGCAGCCCGGACAGGGGAGGCAATGGCTACACCTTC. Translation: CASSPDRGGNGYTF.